The rows below give T cell receptor beta chains drawn from one sample of a study of Ad26.COV2.S vaccination and SARS-CoV-2 variants. Assay used: immunoSEQ multiplex PCR; TCRdb lists only in-frame clones, some missing. The sample consists of 350,000 to 450,000 clones, 92% of them appearing once. The sequencing used peripheral blood, collected in a trial of Ad26.COV2.S vaccine versus placebo. The receptor set was obtained from a person between 18 and 60 years old who received the Ad26.COV2.S COVID-19 vaccine or a placebo. The CDR3 runs from the conserved cysteine through the conserved F or W. Each record gives: J gene, clone size, V gene, D gene, CDR3 DNA, CDR3 protein. A D gene is named only where the DNA matches it firmly. Part of the rows lack a size; the others show once, few, many or a class for expanded clones.

>TRBJ2-5|-|TRBV27|-
TGTGCCAGCAGTTTTTTAGAGACCCAGTACTTC
CASSFLETQYF
>TRBJ1-1|-|TRBV12-3/TRBV12-4|-
TGTGCCAGCAGTTTATCGGGTAACACTGAAGCTTTCTTT
CASSLSGNTEAFF
>TRBJ1-4|once|TRBV9|TRBD1
TGTGCCAGCAGCCCTAGGACAGGGGAAAATGAAAAACTGTTTTTT
CASSPRTGENEKLFF
>TRBJ2-2|-|TRBV19|TRBD1
TGTGCCAGTAGTATGACAGGGACCGGGGAGCTGTTTTTT
CASSMTGTGELFF
>TRBJ2-5|-|TRBV19|-
TGTGCCAGTAGTATGACCTTCGTAGGATTGGCGGAGACCCAGTACTTC
CASSMTFVGLAETQYF
>TRBJ2-1|-|TRBV7-2|TRBD2
TGTGCCAGCAGAAAAACTAGCGGGGGGTCCTACAATGAGCAGTTCTTC
CASRKTSGGSYNEQFF
>TRBJ1-1|-|TRBV19|-
TGTGCCAGTAGTTTCAGGGTTCACACTGAAGCTTTCTTT
CASSFRVHTEAFF
>TRBJ2-5|once|TRBV13|TRBD1
TGTGCCAGCAGCTCGAGGGGACAGACCCTAGAAGTGATCCAAGAGACCCAGTACTTC
CASSSRGQTLEVIQETQYF
>TRBJ2-5|-|TRBV6-5|-
TGTGCCAGCAGTTACTCGTCAGGGCTAGAAGAGACCCAGTACTTC
CASSYSSGLEETQYF
>TRBJ1-6|-|TRBV5-6|-
TGTGCCAGCAGACCGGGAACAGTTAATTCACCCCTCCACTTT
CASRPGTVNSPLHF
>TRBJ1-5|-|TRBV19|-
TGTGCCAGTAGTATAGATATTGGGGGGTATAGCAATCAGCCCCAGCATTTT
CASSIDIGGYSNQPQHF
>TRBJ1-1|-|TRBV5-1|-
TGCGCCAGCAGCTTGGTACCAGGGGCCACTGAAGCTTTCTTT
CASSLVPGATEAFF
>TRBJ1-6|-|TRBV7-9|-
TGTGCCAGCAGCTCCGGACCTAATTCACCCCTCCACTTT
CASSSGPNSPLHF
>TRBJ2-5|-|TRBV21-1|-
TGTGCCAGCAGATTTACTAGGGTTAATGCGGAGACCCAGTACTTC
CASRFTRVNAETQYF